This TCR beta chain emerged from a study of blood T cell repertoires in COVID-19. For the study at large: Sample material is recorded as cDNA or gDNA derived from T cells, B-cell-depleted T cells, or PBMCs.

V lost 6 bases and J lost 5; bases outside the gene matches: 10. Germline values: CDR1 ENHRY, CDR2 SYGVKD. The CDR3 spans 16 residues. Some clones are missing from TCRdb's copy, which holds only in-frame ones; the method was immunoSEQ multiplex PCR. The data show 200,000 to 250,000 clones, around 78% seen once. This clonotype was obtained from a woman in her seventies with active or convalescent COVID-19. Material for sequencing was peripheral blood. The genes are TRBV10-3 and TRBJ2-5, with 12 bases aligning to TRBD1. In DNA form, the CDR3 reads TGTGCCATCAGCCGGTCCGGGACAGGGGGCTCGGAGACCCAGTACTTC. Amino acids: CAISRSGTGGSETQYF.